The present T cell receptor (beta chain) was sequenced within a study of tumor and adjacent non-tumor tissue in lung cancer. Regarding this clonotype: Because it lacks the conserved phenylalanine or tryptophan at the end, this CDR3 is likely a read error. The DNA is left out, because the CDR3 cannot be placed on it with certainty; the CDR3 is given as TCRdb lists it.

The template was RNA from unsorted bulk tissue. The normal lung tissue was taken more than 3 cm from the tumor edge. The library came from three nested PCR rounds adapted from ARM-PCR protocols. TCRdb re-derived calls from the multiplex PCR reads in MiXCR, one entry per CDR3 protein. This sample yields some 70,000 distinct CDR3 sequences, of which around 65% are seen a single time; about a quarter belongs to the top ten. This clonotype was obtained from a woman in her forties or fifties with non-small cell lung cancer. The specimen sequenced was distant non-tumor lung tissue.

The CDR3 loop reads CSARVTSYEQYL. The chain couples TRBV20-1 to TRBJ2-7; the DNA was not used to check the table's D call, TRBD2. The germline CDR1 and CDR2 sequences are DFQATT and SNEGSKA (reference sequence). The CDR3 totals 12 residues, both ends included.